This T cell receptor beta chain was identified in a study of beta chain features in type 1 diabetes. Study findings and constraints: Moderate yet significant TCRB CDR3 shortening was seen in Type 1 diabetes patients in all four CD4+ subsets. The study left unresolved whether HLA type influences TCRB rearrangement. For type 1 diabetes patients, VDJ junctions showed fewer insertions and more deletions.

Comments on this clone: Its antigen is unknown.

The germline CDR1 and CDR2 sequences are SGHNT and YYREEE (reference sequence). V lost 4 bases and J 11 bases, leaving 18 bases between the germline ends. The CDR3 extends over 13 amino acids. Every isolated RNA sample was fully reverse transcribed, so sequencing captured expressed TCRB transcripts. Sequenced by immunoSEQ multiplex PCR; TCRdb stores in-frame clones only, minus some. The table shows hundreds of thousands of clones, with about an eighth occurring only once. The rearrangement uses TRBV5-4 and TRBJ1-1; D is undetermined. The clonotype was recovered from a man in his late teens or twenties with type 1 diabetes. Sequencing was done on a sample of naive CD4+ T cells from blood. CDR3 residues: CASSPSLSLKAFF. CDR3 DNA: TGTGCCAGCAGCCCTTCTTTGAGTTTGAAGGCTTTCTTT.